This is a list of T cell receptor beta chains from one sample in a study of CD8 T cells in ankylosing spondylitis. Via MiXCR, TCRdb re-called the 5' RACE reads, giving one row per CDR3 protein. The sample lists roughly 120,000 distinct CDR3 sequences; roughly 13% were seen once. Input material: blood, either unsorted or a sorted T cell fraction (not recorded which). All receptors come from a female donor with ankylosing spondylitis or in good health (not recorded which). Each CDR3 is given with its conserved first and last residue. Each record gives: D gene, V gene, J gene, clone size, CDR3 protein, CDR3 DNA. A D gene is named only where the DNA matches it firmly. The listing skips clone size in some rows; elsewhere it reads once, few, many or a size class.

>.|TRBV5-1|TRBJ2-1|many
CASSSNGLYNEQFF
TGCGCCAGCAGCTCGAACGGACTTTACAATGAGCAGTTCTTC
>.|TRBV30|TRBJ2-7|few
CAWSVGGLYEQYF
TGTGCCTGGAGTGTTGGTGGATTATACGAGCAGTACTTC
>.|TRBV5-6|TRBJ2-3|few
CASSLLLAWTDTQYF
TGTGCCAGCAGCTTGTTACTAGCATGGACAGATACGCAGTATTTT
>.|TRBV12-3/TRBV12-4|TRBJ2-4|.
CASSSSRGAKNIQYF
TGTGCCAGCAGTAGCTCCAGGGGAGCCAAAAACATTCAGTACTTC
>.|TRBV5-1|TRBJ1-1|many
CASSLGQETNVAFF
TGCGCCAGCAGCTTGGGGCAGGAGACAAACGTGGCTTTCTTT
>.|TRBV7-9|TRBJ2-2|few
CASSPPLRTGSGELFF
TGTGCCAGCAGCCCCCCTTTGAGAACGGGATCCGGGGAGCTGTTTTTT
>.|TRBV5-1|TRBJ2-7|many
CASSLARTAAYEQYF
TGCGCCAGCAGCTTGGCAAGGACAGCTGCCTACGAGCAGTACTTC
>TRBD2|TRBV15|TRBJ2-4|few
CATSRDLAGGNIQYF
TGTGCCACCAGCAGAGATCTAGCGGGGGGGAACATTCAGTACTTC
>.|TRBV29-1|TRBJ2-1|many
CSVERQNEQFF
TGCAGCGTTGAACGTCAGAATGAGCAGTTCTTC
>TRBD1|TRBV5-1|TRBJ2-3|many
CASSLDRGSTDTQYF
TGCGCCAGCAGTCTTGACAGGGGTTCCACAGATACGCAGTATTTT
>.|TRBV7-9|TRBJ2-3|many
CASTQRTDTQYF
TGTGCCAGCACCCAGAGGACAGATACGCAGTATTTT
>.|TRBV18|TRBJ2-5|many
CASSPGETQYF
TGTGCCAGCTCACCGGGTGAGACCCAGTACTTC
>TRBD2|TRBV7-9|TRBJ2-3|many
CASSDGTSEIDTQYF
TGTGCCAGCAGCGACGGGACTAGCGAAATAGATACGCAGTATTTT
>.|TRBV7-9|TRBJ2-2|many
CASSSPGGSNTGELFF
TGTGCCAGCAGCTCCCCCGGGGGTTCTAACACCGGGGAGCTGTTTTTT
>TRBD1|TRBV20-1|TRBJ1-5|many
CSARPMDRVHQPQHF
TGCAGTGCTAGACCTATGGACAGGGTCCATCAGCCCCAGCATTTT
>.|TRBV7-9|TRBJ2-7|many
CASSSKSSYEQYF
TGTGCCAGCAGCTCCAAGTCGTCTTACGAGCAGTACTTC
>TRBD1|TRBV7-2|TRBJ2-1|many
CASSKRTGAANNEQFF
TGTGCCAGCAGCAAACGGACAGGGGCCGCCAACAATGAGCAGTTCTTC
>.|TRBV18|TRBJ1-2|.
CASSRNDGTGGYTF
TGTGCCAGCTCACGTAACGACGGCACGGGAGGCTACACCTTC
>TRBD2|TRBV9|TRBJ2-2|few
CASSVSPHRGGTGELFF
TGTGCCAGCAGCGTATCCCCCCATAGGGGAGGGACCGGGGAGCTGTTTTTT
>TRBD2|TRBV20-1|TRBJ2-2|few
CSAKKGLAAGELFF
TGCAGTGCCAAGAAAGGACTAGCGGCCGGGGAGCTGTTTTTT
>.|TRBV7-9|TRBJ2-2|few
CASSPGTSGPGELFF
TGTGCCAGCAGCCCCGGGACCAGTGGGCCCGGGGAGCTGTTTTTT
>.|TRBV29-1|TRBJ2-1|.
CSAGRGNEQFF
TGCAGCGCCGGCAGGGGCAATGAGCAGTTCTTC
>.|TRBV20-1|TRBJ1-1|.
CSAIDRVVVTEAFF
TGCAGTGCGATAGACCGGGTTGTAGTCACTGAAGCTTTCTTT
>TRBD2|TRBV28|TRBJ2-1|.
CASSSPGSGTYNEQFF
TGTGCCAGCAGTTCGCCGGGAAGCGGGACCTACAATGAGCAGTTCTTC